This TCR beta chain originates from a study of post-analysis software for immune sequencing data. Included in the TCR beta cDNA libraries were unique molecular identifiers. Using its own MiXCR run on the PCR reads, TCRdb lists one record per CDR3 protein. The sample shows hundreds of thousands of distinct CDR3 sequences, just under 30% of them seen only once. This clonotype was counted only a few times. Its antigen is not known. Overall study findings and caveats: Samples from a shared batch, those prepared together, strongly co-clustered by F measure.

The sample was blood. This TCR derives from a girl under 18 with multiple sclerosis.

DNA of the CDR3: TGTGCCAGCAGCCAGAGGGTGGGCGTCGAACAGACCCAGTACTTC. This translates into CASSQRVGVEQTQYF. V and J are TRBV7-2 and TRBJ2-5, with a tentative D call TRBD2 (5 bases). Germline V lookup: CDR1 SGHTA, CDR2 FQGNSA. The CDR3 sequence is 15 residues long. Trimming cost V 5 bases and J 6 bases, with 19 bases left between them.